This passage covers 4 T cell receptor beta chains from one sample sequenced in a study of metastatic and nonmetastatic thyroid tumors. MiXCR reprocessed the PCR reads for TCRdb. The sample gives about 93,000 clones, roughly 13% of which show up once; about 11% is in the top ten. Patients were all untreated before their thyroid surgery. Source material: blood. Every receptor here comes from a female donor with papillary thyroid cancer or a benign thyroid nodule (not recorded which). Some clones in this sample may be carry-over from other donors' samples.

This clone was detected many times. CDR3 residues: CASSQDLGFASGRQETQYF. The CDR3 DNA is TGTGCCAGCAGCCAAGATCTCGGGTTCGCTAGCGGGAGGCAAGAGACCCAGTACTTC. The genes are TRBV4-2 and TRBJ2-5, with 11 nucleotides matching TRBD2. Germline CDR1 is LGHNA and CDR2 is YNFKEQ. The CDR3 sequence is 19 residues long. V was clipped by 0 bases and J by 2 bases; unmatched bases: 11.

A note on this clone: The CDR3 end shows no conserved phenylalanine or tryptophan, and so a read error is likely. The rearrangement links TRBV20-1 to TRBJ2-5; D ambiguous. The CDR3 is made up of 10 amino acids. Trimming left V 8 bases short and J 5 bases short, with 9 bases between. From germline, CDR1 is DFQATT and CDR2 SNEGSKA (reference sequence). The CDR3 reads CSSTRETQYL. The CDR3 bases are TGCAGTTCCACCCGGGAGACCCAGTACCTC.

This clone was observed many times. V gene TRBV20-1 combines with J gene TRBJ2-1; TRBD2 is a possible D gene (7 bases). CDR1 is DFQATT and CDR2 is SNEGSKA in the germline V gene (reference sequence). The CDR3 consists of 15 residues. V lost 6 bases, J lost 5 bases, and 20 bases lay in between. CDR3 in amino acids: CSAKTPGGDHNEQFF. For the CDR3, the DNA is TGCAGTGCCAAGACCCCGGGGGGCGATCACAATGAGCAGTTCTTC.

This clone was picked up many times. The genes are TRBV6-1 and TRBJ2-1; either TRBD1 or TRBD2 may supply D (6 bases each). CDR1 is MNHNS and CDR2 is SASEGT in the germline V gene. Trimming removed 6 bases from V and 7 bases from J, with 16 bases in between. This CDR3 spans 14 amino acids. CDR3 DNA sequence: TGTGCCAGCAGCCCCCGCCGGGGGCAAAATGAGCAGTTCTTC. Residues: CASSPRRGQNEQFF.